The clone carrying this T cell receptor beta chain was detected only a few times. This entry is derived from a study of blood T cell repertoires in COVID-19. Study as a whole: The origin of the acute and convalescent COVID-19 samples was the United States, Italy and Spain. Sources were T cells, B-cell-depleted T cells, or PBMCs; the material itself was cDNA or gDNA.

The germline V and J ends were trimmed by 5 bases and 8 bases, with 15 bases remaining between them. This CDR3 has 13 residues. The germline gives CDR1 SGHTA, CDR2 FQGNSA. Methods used by the authors: Reference gene primer amplification gave estimated nucleated cell counts. Using immunoSEQ multiplex PCR, the repertoire was profiled, and TCRdb retains in-frame clones only, with some absent. From that table come the V and J calls and clone size; the DNA was used to work out D and trimming. The sample contains fewer than 90,000 clones, around 80% of which appear only once. Sequences were obtained from peripheral blood. This TCR derives from a human donor in a cohort sampled during active COVID-19. The V gene is TRBV7-2, the J gene TRBJ1-2, with D possibly TRBD1 on 6 matching bases. The CDR3 DNA reads TGTGCCAGCAGCCCTGGACAGCTGAGGGGCTACACCTTC. Amino acids: CASSPGQLRGYTF.